Presented here are 27 T cell receptor beta chains from one specimen sequenced in a study of early T cells in non-severe SARS-CoV-2 infection. TCRdb re-called the 5' RACE reads through MiXCR, storing one row per CDR3 protein. Of tens of thousands of distinct CDR3 sequences in the sample, around an eighth were seen once. Sequencing used whole blood. These receptor sequences come from an adult who was a healthcare worker with PCR-confirmed SARS-CoV-2 infection or an uninfected control (not recorded which).

The chain couples TRBV12-3 or TRBV12-4 to TRBJ2-1, with 8 bases that match TRBD2. The trim removed 1 base at V and 5 bases at J, leaving 1 base unmatched. The CDR3 is 14 residues long. The CDR3 region has the DNA TGTGCCAGCAGTTTAGGACTAGCGAACAATGAGCAGTTCTTC. Translated, it gives CASSLGLANNEQFF.

The chain links TRBV9 to TRBJ1-1; 7 bases agree with TRBD1. V was pared by 4 bases and J by 8 bases, with 8 bases of the junction left unmatched. Germline loops: CDR1 SGDLS, CDR2 YYNGEE. The CDR3 has 13 amino acids. The CDR3 region is CASSSETGAEAFF. In DNA, the CDR3 is TGTGCCAGCAGCTCGGAAACAGGGGCCGAAGCTTTCTTT.

The CDR3 is CASSPIWTSGSPNTGELFF. The CDR3 DNA reads TGTGCCAGCAGCCCAATATGGACTAGCGGGAGCCCGAACACCGGGGAGCTGTTTTTT. The chain couples TRBV7-9 to TRBJ2-2; the match to TRBD2 covers 13 bases. The CDR3 is made up of 19 amino acids. The J segment lost 0 bases and the V segment lost 5 bases, leaving 9 bases of the junction unmatched. Germline loops: CDR1 SEHNR, CDR2 FQNEAQ (reference sequence).

A few counts support this clonotype. This chain connects TRBV25-1 to TRBJ2-7; D not resolved. This CDR3 spans 13 amino acids. CDR1 MGHDK and CDR2 SYGVNS come from the germline V gene. Deletions cut 4 bases from V and 5 bases from J, with 12 bases between. This CDR3 is CASSAGPSHEQYF. The CDR3 DNA sequence: TGTGCCAGCAGTGCGGGCCCGTCTCACGAGCAGTACTTC.

In this sample, this clonotype turned up many times. The V and J genes are TRBV19 and TRBJ1-5, with D tentatively TRBD1 (6 bases). CDR1 and CDR2 from the germline V gene are LNHDA and SQIVND (reference sequence). Trimming stripped 5 bases from V and 4 bases from J, with 9 bases between. The CDR3 length is 13 residues. CDR3 DNA: TGTGCCAGTAGTGTGGACAGAAATCAGCCCCAGCATTTT. Translating it yields CASSVDRNQPQHF.

The table lists this clonotype with a few counts. V usage is TRBV25-1 and J usage is TRBJ2-2; the match to TRBD2 covers 7 bases. The CDR3 is made up of 16 amino acids. J gave up 6 bases and V 8 bases, and 15 bases lay outside the gene matches. Germline V gene sequence: CDR1 MGHDK, CDR2 SYGVNS. The CDR3 bases are TGTGCCAGCCGAGGCGGTCCGGGGGGTTTAGCCGGGGAGCTGTTTTTT. Translated, it gives CASRGGPGGLAGELFF.

This sequence joins TRBV25-1 and TRBJ1-3; a weak D match, TRBD1 (6 bases). Trimming removed 4 bases from V and 3 bases from J, with 10 bases in between. In germline, CDR1 is MGHDK, CDR2 SYGVNS. The CDR3 runs 14 residues. The CDR3 DNA reads TGTGCCAGCAGTGCTCCAGGGGTTGGAAACACCATATATTTT. Translating gives CASSAPGVGNTIYF.

This clonotype has just a few counts. This chain links TRBV20-1 with TRBJ1-1; no firm D call. V was trimmed by 5 bases and J by 6 bases, leaving 10 bases between them. This CDR3 spans 11 amino acids. Germline loops: CDR1 DFQATT, CDR2 SNEGSKA (reference sequence). The CDR3 region is CSAEVVPEAFF. CDR3 sequence (DNA): TGCAGTGCTGAGGTCGTCCCTGAAGCTTTCTTT.

This clonotype showed up just a few times. The rearrangement uses TRBV7-2 and TRBJ1-1; D not certain. The V end was cut by 5 bases, the J end by 1 base, with 11 bases between. The CDR3 length is 14 residues. The germline gives CDR1 SGHTA, CDR2 FQGNSA. The CDR3 DNA sequence: TGTGCCAGCAGCACCACCCGAGGGAACACTGAAGCTTTCTTT. It translates to CASSTTRGNTEAFF.

This clonotype was recorded a few times. The conserved phenylalanine or tryptophan is not found at the CDR3 terminus, so this likely reflects a read error. The DNA is omitted, as the CDR3 cannot be located on it reliably, and the CDR3 follows TCRdb's listing. This chain links TRBV11-2 with TRBJ2-1; TRBD1 is taken as the D call from the table, unchecked against the DNA. Germline CDR1 SGHAT, CDR2 FQNNGV. The CDR3 spans 13 residues, counting both ends. The CDR3 region is CASSLRRGTNKFS.

The V and J genes are TRBV6-6 and TRBJ2-7, with D maybe TRBD2 (5 bases). V was shortened by 8 bases and J by 7 bases, with 15 bases between the two germline ends. CDR3 length: 12 residues. Germline-derived CDR1 and CDR2 are MNHNY and SVGAGI (reference sequence). CDR3 region: CASAAETREQYF. In DNA, the CDR3 is TGTGCCAGCGCAGCGGAGACGAGAGAGCAGTACTTC.

This clonotype showed up just a few times. The chain uses TRBV11-3 and TRBJ2-3, with TRBD1 identical over 10 bases. The germline V gene has CDR1 SGHNT and CDR2 YENEEA. Losses at the gene ends were 1 base for V and 7 bases for J; bases not matched to a gene: 8. The CDR3 covers 16 residues. The CDR3 DNA sequence: TGTGCCAGCAGCTTAGTTGGGACAGGGGAGTCGCATACGCAGTATTTT. This gives the protein CASSLVGTGESHTQYF.

This clonotype occurred a few times. This rearrangement joins TRBV24-1 to TRBJ2-2; 7 bases are shared with TRBD2. Trimming removed 5 bases from V and 5 bases from J; junction bases left unmatched: 7. CDR1 KGHDR and CDR2 SFDVKD come from the germline V gene. CDR3 size: 15 residues. CDR3 loop: CATSGASGMTGELFF. The CDR3 coding sequence is TGTGCCACCAGTGGGGCTAGCGGTATGACCGGGGAGCTGTTTTTT.

This chain links TRBV7-3 with TRBJ2-5; D remains unclear. V lost 3 bases to trimming and J lost 6 bases, with 26 bases between them. The CDR3 length is 18 residues. CDR1 and CDR2 from the germline V gene are SGHTA and FQGTGA. CDR3 DNA sequence: TGTGCCAGCAGCTTCGGGTCCCCCCAAGGGTCGGGTGTCCAGACCCAGTACTTC. It yields the protein CASSFGSPQGSGVQTQYF.

This clonotype was counted a few times. The chain joins TRBV9 to TRBJ2-7, with D perhaps matching TRBD1 (5 bases). The CDR3 totals 14 residues. Trimming shortened V by 0 bases and J by 3 bases, and 10 bases separated the two germline ends. The germline V gene has CDR1 SGDLS and CDR2 YYNGEE. Here the CDR3 reads CASSVGDSYYEQYF. CDR3 bases: TGTGCCAGCAGCGTAGGTGACAGTTACTACGAGCAGTACTTC. The whole variable domain, filled in from reference TRBV9 and TRBJ2-7, reads DSGVTQTPKHLITATGQRVTLRCSPRSGDLSVYWYQQSLDQGLQFLIQYYNGEERAKGNILERFSAQQFPDLHSELNLSSLELGDSALYFCASSVGDSYYEQYFGPGTRLTVT.

This clonotype was seen a handful of times. The V gene is TRBV4-1, the J gene TRBJ1-4; D not resolved. Germline V gene lookup returns CDR1 MGHRA and CDR2 YSYEKL. Deletions cut 2 bases from V and 1 base from J, with 8 bases between. CDR3 size: 15 residues. CDR3 nucleotide sequence: TGCGCCAGCAGCCAATACGGGGTAACTAATGAAAAACTGTTTTTT. Translating it yields CASSQYGVTNEKLFF.

This sequence joins TRBV11-1 and TRBJ2-5; D tentatively reads TRBD1 or TRBD2 (5 bases each). V lost 5 bases to trimming and J lost 0 bases, with 10 bases between them. The CDR3 extends over 14 amino acids. Per the germline V gene, CDR1 is SGHAT and CDR2 is FQDESV (reference sequence). The CDR3 loop is CASSPGTHQETQYF. The CDR3 DNA sequence: TGTGCCAGCAGCCCCGGGACCCACCAAGAGACCCAGTACTTC.

This clonotype was counted a few times. The chain joins TRBV9 to TRBJ2-7, with D perhaps matching TRBD1 (5 bases). This CDR3 contains 14 residues. The V gene's germline CDR1 is SGDLS and CDR2 YYNGEE. V lost 3 bases, J lost 2 bases, and 12 bases lay in between. CDR3 residues: CASSETGTTYEQYF. CDR3 nucleotide sequence: TGTGCCAGCAGCGAAACAGGAACTACCTACGAGCAGTACTTC.

This clonotype was seen a few times. This sequence joins TRBV7-9 and TRBJ2-7; D gene uncertain. The V end lost 1 base, the J end lost 9 bases, and 10 bases lay between the germline ends. In germline, CDR1 is SEHNR, CDR2 FQNEAQ (reference sequence). The CDR3 is 12 amino acids. CDR3 protein: CASSLVSDRQYF. CDR3 sequence (DNA): TGTGCCAGCAGCTTAGTGAGCGATCGGCAGTACTTC.

The chain recombines TRBV7-9 with TRBJ1-2; 9 nucleotides align to TRBD1. The CDR3 covers 15 residues. V shed 1 base and J 2 bases; nucleotides not matched to a gene: 2. The V gene's germline CDR1 is SEHNR and CDR2 FQNEAQ (reference sequence). CDR3 residues: CASSLVGQGNYGYTF. Here the CDR3 DNA reads TGTGCCAGCAGCTTAGTGGGACAGGGCAACTATGGCTACACCTTC.

The CDR3 bases are TGTGCCAGCAGTAACAGGGGGCTTCAGCCCCAGCATTTT. This translates into CASSNRGLQPQHF. This chain uses TRBV2 with TRBJ1-5; 9 bases fit TRBD1. The J segment lost 6 bases and the V segment lost 5 bases, leaving 2 bases of the junction unmatched. Per the germline V gene, CDR1 is SNHLY and CDR2 is FYNNEI. CDR3 length equals 13 residues.

The rearrangement uses TRBV29-1 and TRBJ1-1; tentative D call: TRBD1 (5 bases). V was cut by 6 bases and J by 3 bases, with 14 bases left in between. Germline loops: CDR1 SQVTM, CDR2 ANQGSEA. This CDR3 is 13 amino acids long. The CDR3 DNA reads TGCAGCGTCCCGACAGACACTTACACTGAAGCTTTCTTT. As protein: CSVPTDTYTEAFF.

The J gene is TRBJ2-1, the V gene TRBV12-3 or TRBV12-4; D gene ambiguous. This CDR3 spans 15 amino acids. Trimming left V 6 bases short and J 8 bases short, with 20 bases between. CDR3 sequence: CASSPDGFPAYEQFF. Here the CDR3 DNA reads TGTGCCAGCAGCCCCGACGGGTTTCCGGCATATGAGCAGTTCTTC.

The chain couples TRBV29-1 to TRBJ2-1; D call uncertain. Germline CDR1 and CDR2: SQVTM and ANQGSEA. There are 10 residues in the CDR3. Trimming pared 7 bases from V and 5 bases from J, leaving 6 bases between. In DNA, the CDR3 is TGCAGCGCAACAGACAATGAGCAGTTCTTC. This translates into CSATDNEQFF.

There are a few counts of this clonotype. The V call is TRBV29-1, the J call TRBJ2-7; no firm D call. Trimming shortened V by 2 bases and J by 6 bases, and 8 bases separated the two germline ends. CDR3 length equals 11 residues. Germline CDR1 and CDR2: SQVTM and ANQGSEA. The CDR3, as DNA: TGCAGCGTTGAATCTCCGGGCGAGCAGTACTTC. Translated: CSVESPGEQYF.

This clonotype was recorded at least ten times. The chain links TRBV30 to TRBJ2-1; no reliable D call. Between the trimmed V and J ends, which lost 5 bases and 6 bases, there was a span of 11 bases. The CDR3 spans 12 residues. From germline, CDR1 is GTSNPN and CDR2 SVGIG (reference sequence). CDR3 sequence (DNA): TGTGCCTGGTCCCCCCCCTCCAATGAGCAGTTCTTC. Translating it yields CAWSPPSNEQFF.

This chain joins TRBV3-1 and TRBJ2-7; D is uncertain. CDR3 length: 14 residues. Deletions cut 0 bases from V and 0 bases from J, with 6 bases between. Germline CDR1 and CDR2: LGHDT and YNNKEL (reference sequence). The CDR3 region is CASSQDASSYEQYF. CDR3 coding DNA: TGTGCCAGCAGCCAAGATGCCAGCTCCTACGAGCAGTACTTC.